This T cell receptor beta chain is drawn from a study of T-cell reconstitution after alpha-beta-depleted transplantation in children (dated by TCRdb to the mid-2010s). In the study overall: T-cell immune reconstitution after TCRalphabeta/CD19-depleted allogeneic hematopoietic cell transplantation in children was quantitatively tracked in the study by means of TCR repertoire profiling.

Libraries were made using PCR. Sequenced on an Illumina HiSeq 2500. To normalize quantification of the TCRbeta repertoire, the TCR libraries were built with molecular barcoding that relied on unique molecular identifiers. TCRdb handled the public reads itself, with Q25 trimming in fastp and clone calling in MiXCR, and kept productive beta chains. All rows with the same CDR3 protein become a single entry with the most common DNA and genes. This sample lists fewer than 200,000 distinct CDR3 sequences; roughly 7.5% were detected once. The ten top clones hold approximately 2.9% of the sample. From the cysteine through the phenylalanine, the CDR3 covers 11 amino acids. The CDR3 DNA has 33 bases and is translated from base 1. V loses 6 bases of germline sequence and J loses 7 bases, and the interval between the two ends is 7 bases. The germline V gene gives CDR1 as MNHEY and CDR2 as SVGAGI. This clonotype has ten or more counts. Its recognized antigen is unknown. Base quality data are lacking; no much larger clone is found one base away.

Sequences were derived from PBMCs from the stem cell graft donor, sampled from the stem cell graft. The clonotype originates from a human donor who donated a stem cell graft to a child with Wiskott-Aldrich syndrome. The chain links TRBV6-5 with TRBJ2-1; the D gene remains uncertain. The DNA sequence follows: TGTGCCAGCAGCCAAGTGAATGAGCAGTTCTTC. This encodes CASSQVNEQFF.